This TCR beta chain originates from a study of early T cells in non-severe SARS-CoV-2 infection. Study details: The study sequenced bulk RNA from unsorted whole blood, with chains unpaired.

Notes on the study in general: Private and CD4 specificities were missed by VDJdb matching, skewed to anti-spike CD8.

This clonotype was observed at least ten times. What it binds is not known. cDNA molecules, individually, were tagged with unique molecular identifiers. MiXCR was run by TCRdb on the 5' RACE reads, yielding one entry per CDR3 protein. The sample gives about 97,000 distinct CDR3 sequences, approximately 9.9% of which show up once; around 4.8% is in the top ten. Trimming cost V 2 bases and J 3 bases; bases outside gene matches: 7. CDR3 length: 15 residues. The J gene is TRBJ2-7, the V gene TRBV12-3 or TRBV12-4; 7 bases fit TRBD2. Material: whole blood, obtained at baseline. The sequence was collected from an adult who was a healthcare worker with PCR-confirmed SARS-CoV-2 infection or an uninfected control (not recorded which). CDR3 sequence reads: CASSLTGLADYEQYF. The CDR3 nucleotides read TGTGCCAGCAGTTTAACTGGGCTAGCGGACTACGAGCAGTACTTC.